The 30 T cell receptor beta chains below were found in one sample sequenced in a study of cytomegalovirus exposure and HLA in healthy donors. 13 Jbeta primers and 60 Vbeta primers were used for the PCR. Assay: immunoSEQ multiplex PCR; the TCRdb copy retains only in-frame clones and omits some. The table lists some 270,000 clones, roughly 80% of them singletons. Material for sequencing was PBMCs. Receptors originate from a girl aged 2-10 years in good health and CMV-seronegative.

This rearrangement joins TRBV11-1 to TRBJ2-3; 11 bases align to TRBD2. The length of the CDR3 is 16 residues. The junction had 4 bases not matched to a gene; V was cut back by 5 bases and J by 0 bases. Germline V gene data show CDR1 as SGHAT and CDR2 as FQDESV (reference sequence). The CDR3 region is CASSVTSGGSTDTQYF. In nucleotides, the CDR3 is TGTGCCAGCAGCGTTACTAGCGGGGGAAGCACAGATACGCAGTATTTT.

The V and J genes are TRBV23-1 and TRBJ1-6; D not certain. TRBV23-1 is treated as an ORF (open reading frame) with a function not yet certain. V lost 2 bases, J lost 3 bases, and 5 bases lay in between. CDR3 length: 14 amino acids. Here the CDR3 DNA reads TGCGCCAGCAGTCAAGTAAACTATAATTCACCCCTCCACTTT. Encoded protein: CASSQVNYNSPLHF.

The table lists this clone with a count of one. The chain couples TRBV6-5 to TRBJ2-5; 10 nucleotides match TRBD1. The DNA end lines up better with TRBJ2-7; the J call may be wrong. The CDR3 has 15 residues. Germline lookup yields CDR1 MNHEY and CDR2 SVGAGI. CDR3 loop: CASSYSGQGTYEQYF. CDR3 DNA sequence: TGTGCCAGCAGTTACTCGGGACAGGGGACCTACGAGCAGTACTTC.

This clone is a singleton in its sample. The chain employs TRBV2 and TRBJ1-5, with D hard to call. Germline V gene sequence: CDR1 SNHLY, CDR2 FYNNEI. This CDR3 region has 15 residues. V shed 1 base and J shed 2 bases, with 9 bases lying between them. As DNA, the CDR3 is TGTGCCAGCAGTGAAGTGGGCTTCGGCAATCAGCCCCAGCATTTT. Translating it yields CASSEVGFGNQPQHF.

This chain connects TRBV6-5 to TRBJ2-5; 9 bases fit TRBD1. This CDR3 comprises 15 residues. The V and J ends lost 4 bases and 11 bases, in that order; junction bases with no gene match: 14. Germline V gene data show CDR1 as MNHEY and CDR2 as SVGAGI. The CDR3 loop is CASSFSGTGSMEQYF. In DNA, the CDR3 is TGTGCCAGCAGTTTTTCCGGGACAGGGTCCATGGAGCAGTACTTC.

V and J are TRBV11-2 and TRBJ1-2; TRBD1 aligns across 7 bases. Germline V CDR1 and CDR2: SGHAT, FQNNGV. Germline trimming cut 3 bases from V and 7 bases from J; bases unmatched to any gene: 14. CDR3 length: 16 residues. The CDR3 nucleotides read TGTGCCAGCAGCTTCCGACAGGGCCTGGTGTGGGGTGGCTACACCTTC. The encoded protein is CASSFRQGLVWGGYTF.

This rearrangement joins TRBV11-2 to TRBJ1-1, with 10 bases aligning to TRBD1. Germline CDR1 and CDR2: SGHAT and FQNNGV. This CDR3 comprises 17 residues. With V trimmed by 5 bases and J by 1 base, 10 bases remained unmatched. The CDR3 DNA reads TGTGCCAGCAGCCAGATCGGGACAGGGGAATGGAACACTGAAGCTTTCTTT. Amino acids: CASSQIGTGEWNTEAFF.

This chain uses TRBV5-1 with TRBJ2-5; D is ambiguous. The V and J ends lost 5 bases and 1 base respectively, with 3 bases between them. Per the germline V gene, CDR1 is SGHRS and CDR2 is YFSETQ. This CDR3 is built from 11 residues. CDR3 region: CASRAQETQYF. The CDR3 coding sequence is TGCGCCAGCAGGGCCCAAGAGACCCAGTACTTC.

The chain is built from TRBV12-5 and TRBJ2-7; D possibly corresponds to TRBD2 (6 bases). CDR3 length: 16 residues. The germline V gene has CDR1 LGHNT and CDR2 FRNRAP. Trimming left V 3 bases short and J 3 bases short, with 18 bases between. CDR3 protein: CASGFRSAGSGYEQYF. The CDR3 bases are TGTGCTAGTGGTTTTCGCTCGGCGGGATCTGGCTACGAGCAGTACTTC. Looking up the rest from reference TRBV12-5 and TRBJ2-7 gives the full variable domain: DARVTQTPRHKVTEMGQEVTMRCQPILGHNTVFWYRQTMMQGLELLAYFRNRAPLDDSGMPKDRFSAEMPDATLATLKIQPSEPRDSAVYFCASGFRSAGSGYEQYFGPGTRLTVT.

J is TRBJ1-2 and V is TRBV5-1; D not certain. This CDR3 region has 18 residues. Germline values: CDR1 SGHRS, CDR2 YFSETQ. V lost 1 base and J lost 2, with 21 bases in between. The CDR3 DNA sequence: TGCGCCAGCAGCTTGCGGGTCCAACGGGTAAATAGGAACTATGGCTACACCTTC. It specifies CASSLRVQRVNRNYGYTF.

This clone was observed a handful of times. This sequence joins TRBV18 and TRBJ2-1; no firm D call. This CDR3 spans 13 amino acids. V was pared by 6 bases and J by 5 bases, with 11 bases between. Germline V gene lookup returns CDR1 KGHSH and CDR2 LQKENI. The CDR3 sequence: CASSPRENNEQFF. CDR3 bases: TGTGCCAGCTCGCCCCGTGAGAACAATGAGCAGTTCTTC.

The chain recombines TRBV28 with TRBJ2-3, with 8 positions matching TRBD2. This CDR3 contains 15 residues. Germline assignment: CDR1 MDHEN and CDR2 SYDVKM. The V gene end was trimmed by 7 bases and the J gene end by 3 bases; junction bases not matched to a gene: 9. The DNA of the CDR3 is TGTGCCAGCACCCCCGGGGCGGGAGGTACAGATACGCAGTATTTT. Protein sequence: CASTPGAGGTDTQYF. Full variable domain (missing parts from reference TRBV28 and TRBJ2-3): DVKVTQSSRYLVKRTGEKVFLECVQDMDHENMFWYRQDPGLGLRLIYFSYDVKMKEKGDIPEGYSVSREKKERFSLILESASTNQTSMYLCASTPGAGGTDTQYFGPGTRLTVL.

The genes are TRBV5-5 and TRBJ2-7, with 9 bases matching TRBD2. CDR3 length equals 16 residues. V was clipped by 6 bases and J by 2 bases; unmatched bases: 12. Germline lookup yields CDR1 SGHKS and CDR2 YYEKEE (reference sequence). This CDR3 is CASTHSRLAEAYEQYF. The CDR3 DNA follows: TGTGCCAGCACCCACTCAAGACTAGCGGAAGCCTACGAGCAGTACTTC.

The chain joins TRBV30 to TRBJ2-2; 9 bases line up with TRBD1. This CDR3 contains 11 residues. The V gene's germline CDR1 is GTSNPN and CDR2 SVGIG (reference sequence). This CDR3 reads CSGQGSGELFF. CDR3 DNA sequence: TGTTCGGGACAGGGTTCCGGGGAGCTGTTTTTT.

The sample holds a few counts of this clone. V is TRBV28 and J is TRBJ1-5; TRBD1 might be the D (6 bases). This CDR3 spans 13 amino acids. Trimming took 6 bases from V and 4 from J, leaving 10 bases between them. Per germline, CDR1 MDHEN and CDR2 SYDVKM. The CDR3 here is CASSDRRNQPQHF. CDR3 coding DNA: TGTGCCAGCAGCGACAGGAGAAATCAGCCCCAGCATTTT.

This chain connects TRBV27 to TRBJ2-5; TRBD1 might be the D (5 bases). CDR1 is MNHEY and CDR2 is SMNVEV in the germline V gene (reference sequence). The CDR3 is 13 amino acids. V lost 4 bases and J 7 bases, leaving 13 bases between the germline ends. The CDR3 spells CASSSTTDRTQYF. The CDR3 DNA reads TGTGCCAGCAGTTCGACGACCGACAGGACCCAGTACTTC.

The rearrangement uses TRBV5-1 and TRBJ1-2; no clear D. Trimming took 0 bases from V and 8 from J, leaving 11 bases between them. Germline CDR1 SGHRS, CDR2 YFSETQ. The CDR3 contains 13 residues. The DNA of the CDR3 is TGCGCCAGCAGCTTGGAACAGCCCGAAGGCTACACCTTC. This encodes CASSLEQPEGYTF. The full variable domain, completed using reference TRBV5-1 and TRBJ1-2, is KAGVTQTPRYLIKTRGQQVTLSCSPISGHRSVSWYQQTPGQGLQFLFEYFSETQRNKGNFPGRFSGRQFSNSRSEMNVSTLELGDSALYLCASSLEQPEGYTFGSGTRLTVV.

The gene calls are TRBV28 and TRBJ1-1; possibly TRBD1 for D (5 bases). The germline V gene encodes CDR1 MDHEN and CDR2 SYDVKM. The germline V and J ends were trimmed by 1 base and 4 bases, with 13 bases remaining between them. There are 15 residues in the CDR3. CDR3 loop: CASSLSPGSTTEAFF. The DNA for the CDR3 is TGTGCCAGCAGTTTATCCCCAGGGTCTACCACTGAAGCTTTCTTT. Using reference TRBV28 and TRBJ1-1 for the parts outside the CDR3, the full variable domain is DVKVTQSSRYLVKRTGEKVFLECVQDMDHENMFWYRQDPGLGLRLIYFSYDVKMKEKGDIPEGYSVSREKKERFSLILESASTNQTSMYLCASSLSPGSTTEAFFGQGTRLTVV.

V is TRBV27 and J is TRBJ1-1; D is possibly TRBD1 (5 bases). The V end was cut by 7 bases, the J end by 0 bases, with 12 bases between. The CDR3 sequence is 14 residues long. Germline values: CDR1 MNHEY, CDR2 SMNVEV (reference sequence). The CDR3 loop reads CASTLGAVNTEAFF. The CDR3 bases are TGTGCCAGCACCCTAGGGGCAGTGAACACTGAAGCTTTCTTT.

This chain connects TRBV5-4 to TRBJ2-3; D remains unclear. Germline V CDR1 and CDR2: SGHNT, YYREEE (reference sequence). V was pared by 0 bases and J by 2 bases, with 4 bases between. This CDR3 is built from 13 residues. The CDR3 sequence: CASSLGLTDTQYF. The CDR3 bases are TGTGCCAGCAGCTTGGGACTCACAGATACGCAGTATTTT.

This clone has a handful of counts. The chain employs TRBV4-2 and TRBJ2-1; 8 bases agree with TRBD1. V lost 2 bases, J lost 7 bases, and 13 bases stayed unmatched. The CDR3 length is 17 residues. Germline V gene lookup returns CDR1 LGHNA and CDR2 YNFKEQ. The CDR3: CASSQIMWPGGMNEQFF. For the CDR3, the DNA is TGTGCCAGCAGCCAAATTATGTGGCCAGGGGGCATGAATGAGCAGTTCTTC.

The V call is TRBV9, the J call TRBJ2-1, with TRBD2 matching 10 bases. Trimming took 2 bases from V and 4 from J; bases not matched to a gene: 6. This CDR3 spans 16 amino acids. Germline-derived CDR1 and CDR2 are SGDLS and YYNGEE. The CDR3 DNA follows: TGTGCCAGCAGCGTTTGGGCTAGCGGGGGATACAATGAGCAGTTCTTC. Its translation: CASSVWASGGYNEQFF.

The chain recombines TRBV6-5 with TRBJ1-2; no reliable D call. CDR1 and CDR2 from the germline V gene are MNHEY and SVGAGI. CDR3 length equals 13 residues. The germline V and J ends were trimmed by 5 bases and 2 bases, with 9 bases remaining between them. CDR3 in DNA: TGTGCCAGCAGTGCCGACACAAACTATGGCTACACCTTC. Translating it yields CASSADTNYGYTF.

This chain joins TRBV18 and TRBJ1-6; TRBD1 might be the D (5 bases). The CDR3 consists of 17 residues. Germline V gives CDR1 KGHSH, CDR2 LQKENI. V was cut by 3 bases and J by 8 bases, with 20 bases left in between. CDR3 sequence (DNA): TGTGCCAGCTCACCCCTTTCGGGGGGAGGTTTGGATTCACCCCTCCACTTT. This encodes CASSPLSGGGLDSPLHF.

The table lists this clone with a few counts. This sequence joins TRBV4-1 and TRBJ2-7; possibly TRBD2 for D (7 bases). The length of the CDR3 is 15 residues. The V gene's germline CDR1 is MGHRA and CDR2 YSYEKL. V lost 0 bases, J lost 3 bases, and 12 bases lay in between. CDR3 sequence reads: CASSQEWGGLYEQYF. For the CDR3, the DNA is TGCGCCAGCAGCCAAGAGTGGGGGGGCCTCTACGAGCAGTACTTC.

The chain recombines TRBV10-3 with TRBJ2-1; D might be TRBD1 (5 bases). The CDR3 extends over 12 amino acids. Trimming removed 8 bases from V and 6 bases from J, with 11 bases in between. Germline V gene lookup returns CDR1 ENHRY and CDR2 SYGVKD. CDR3: CAILTQGNEQFF. The CDR3 DNA reads TGTGCCATCCTAACTCAGGGCAATGAGCAGTTCTTC.

This sequence joins TRBV5-4 and TRBJ2-1; the match to TRBD2 covers 8 bases. The CDR3 loop spans 13 amino acids. V was pared by 0 bases and J by 7 bases, with 0 bases of the junction left unmatched. The germline gives CDR1 SGHNT, CDR2 YYREEE (reference sequence). The CDR3 DNA reads TGTGCCAGCAGCTTGGCGGGAGGGAATGAGCAGTTCTTC. Amino acid sequence: CASSLAGGNEQFF.

With regard to this clone: The same CDR3 also results from other DNA sequences found in this sample. The V and J genes are TRBV5-6 and TRBJ2-1; D is uncertain. Germline V lookup: CDR1 SGHDT, CDR2 YYEEEE. This CDR3 region has 14 residues. Trimming cost V 0 bases and J 9 bases, with 13 bases left between them. The CDR3 DNA follows: TGTGCCAGCAGCTTGGCCCTCGGTTTTCCTGAGCAGTTCTTC. It codes for CASSLALGFPEQFF.

DNA for the CDR3: TGTGCCAGCAGCAGTCGACAGAGCCTGGGTAGCACTGAAGCTTTCTTT. Its translation: CASSSRQSLGSTEAFF. V and J are TRBV7-6 and TRBJ1-1; D is possibly TRBD1 (5 bases). V lost 5 bases and J 4 bases, leaving 20 bases between the germline ends. The germline gives CDR1 SGHVS, CDR2 FNYEAQ. The CDR3 is made up of 16 amino acids.

This clone came up a few times. V is TRBV28 and J is TRBJ2-5; 9 nucleotides line up with TRBD2. The CDR3 sequence is 15 residues long. CDR1 is MDHEN and CDR2 is SYDVKM in the germline V gene. V gave up 3 bases and J gave up 1 base; unmatched junction bases: 3. CDR3: CASSFGGRAQETQYF. The CDR3 DNA follows: TGTGCCAGCAGTTTCGGCGGGAGGGCCCAAGAGACCCAGTACTTC.